This TCR beta chain is from a study of blood T cells in healthy people across ages. For the study at large: Capture by template switching was about one barcoded beta molecule per two T cells. Findings and caveats of the study: Compared with aged donors, long-lived donors showed fewer expanded clones, suggesting selection.

As to this clonotype: Its antigen is as yet unknown.

Per sample, a minimum of 6.5 million PBMCs were isolated. The ends were cut back, 5 bases at V and 2 bases at J, with 19 bases in the middle. Per germline, CDR1 SGHKS and CDR2 YYEKEE (reference sequence). The CDR3 sequence is 16 residues long. Sample-barcoded 5' priming and a J-beta primer mix drove a second PCR of about 6 to 11 cycles. At least 2.5 million CDR3-containing paired-end reads were obtained per sample. TCRdb reanalysed the 5' RACE reads using MiXCR and keeps one entry per CDR3 protein. Of fewer than 2,000,000 distinct CDR3 sequences listed, about 32% were seen once; the top ten hold roughly 10%.

The V and J genes are TRBV5-5 and TRBJ1-1; maybe TRBD1 (5 bases). The specimen was blood. The clonotype was recovered from a woman in her 30s in good health. Here the CDR3 reads CASRLNRDPLNTEAFF. CDR3 sequence (DNA): TGTGCCAGCAGGTTAAACCGGGACCCTCTTAACACTGAAGCTTTCTTT.